This entry lists 14 T cell receptor beta chains sequenced from one sample in a study of blood T cell repertoires in COVID-19. Method: immunoSEQ multiplex PCR; TCRdb's copy keeps in-frame clones and lacks some. The table records about 98,000 clones, about 80% of them present only once. Sequenced input: peripheral blood. The receptors originated from a man in his 70s with active or convalescent COVID-19.

The V gene is TRBV7-8, the J gene TRBJ1-4, with D perhaps TRBD1 (5 bases). Trimming took 5 bases from V and 3 from J, leaving 13 bases between them. The CDR3 loop spans 15 amino acids. CDR1 and CDR2 (germline): SGHVS, FQNEAQ. The CDR3 sequence is CASSERQSANEKLFF. The CDR3 DNA reads as TGTGCCAGCAGCGAGAGACAGTCGGCTAATGAAAAACTGTTTTTT.

The chain employs TRBV9 and TRBJ1-4; D might be TRBD1 (6 bases). CDR3 length: 15 amino acids. Looked up from germline, CDR1 is SGDLS and CDR2 is YYNGEE. Trimming pared 3 bases from V and 8 bases from J, leaving 17 bases between. CDR3 nucleotides: TGTGCCAGCAGCGGAGGAGCGGGACAACTAGAAAAACTGTTTTTT. Protein product: CASSGGAGQLEKLFF.

The gene calls are TRBV5-4 and TRBJ2-3; the match to TRBD2 covers 9 bases. This CDR3 is built from 14 residues. V was clipped by 7 bases and J by 1 base; unmatched bases: 4. From germline, CDR1 is SGHNT and CDR2 YYREEE (reference sequence). The CDR3 loop reads CASRPSGGTDTQYF. In DNA, the CDR3 is TGTGCCAGCCGCCCTAGCGGGGGCACAGATACGCAGTATTTT.

This clone has more than one count but fewer than ten. This rearrangement joins TRBV10-3 to TRBJ1-5, with 7 bases fitting TRBD1. The CDR3 is 14 amino acids. Germline V gene data show CDR1 as ENHRY and CDR2 as SYGVKD. Trimming at V came to 5 bases and at J to 6 bases, leaving 7 bases not matched to a gene. The CDR3 reads CAISWDSQGQPQHF. The DNA of the CDR3 is TGTGCCATCAGTTGGGACAGTCAGGGTCAGCCCCAGCATTTT.

This chain connects TRBV7-5 to TRBJ2-1; the D call in the table, TRBD2, was not verified against the DNA. TRBV7-5 is a pseudogene segment. The CDR3 loop spans 16 amino acids. The CDR3 loop reads CARSLDGGSSYNEQFF. In nucleotides, the CDR3 is TGTGCCAGAAGCTTAGACGGGGGGAGCTCCTACAATGAGCAGTTCTTC.

The chain's CDR3 is CASSLVGYTEAFF. In DNA form, the CDR3 reads TGTGCCAGCAGCTTAGTCGGGTACACTGAAGCTTTCTTT. The genes are TRBV11-2 and TRBJ1-1; D gene uncertain. Trimming took 1 base from V and 3 from J, leaving 6 bases between them. Germline V gene sequence: CDR1 SGHAT, CDR2 FQNNGV. The CDR3 loop spans 13 amino acids.

V gene TRBV7-9 combines with J gene TRBJ1-4, with D possibly TRBD1 on 6 matching bases. Germline V CDR1 and CDR2: SEHNR, FQNEAQ (reference sequence). Trimming stripped 3 bases from V and 6 bases from J, with 14 bases between. This CDR3 comprises 15 residues. The CDR3 loop is CASSFSGGRDEKLFF. The DNA of the CDR3 is TGTGCCAGCAGCTTCTCGGGGGGGCGCGATGAAAAACTGTTTTTT.

CDR3 residues: CASSLSEVSYGYTF. CDR3 in DNA: TGCGCCAGCAGCTTATCTGAAGTGAGCTATGGCTACACCTTC. This chain connects TRBV5-1 to TRBJ1-2; no firm D call. V was clipped by 2 bases and J by 4 bases, with 12 bases between them. The germline gives CDR1 SGHRS, CDR2 YFSETQ. This CDR3 comprises 14 residues.

The chain employs TRBV11-2 and TRBJ2-2; 8 positions agree with TRBD2. Germline trimming cut 5 bases from V and 1 base from J; bases unmatched to any gene: 9. The CDR3 is 17 residues long. Germline CDR1 is SGHAT and CDR2 is FQNNGV. CDR3 in DNA: TGTGCCAGCAGCCCCCTCAGGGCGGGGGGGAACACCGGGGAGCTGTTTTTT. Protein sequence: CASSPLRAGGNTGELFF.

The V call is TRBV2, the J call TRBJ2-7, with TRBD1 identical over 11 bases. This CDR3 region has 13 residues. The ends lost 6 bases at V and 3 bases at J; junction bases unmatched: 1. Germline V gene sequence: CDR1 SNHLY, CDR2 FYNNEI. Here the CDR3 DNA reads TGTGCCAGCAGGGGACAGGGGGTCTACGAGCAGTACTTC. It yields the protein CASRGQGVYEQYF.

Details on this clone: At one boundary the junction diverges from the germline segment, which might be a read error. CDR3 nucleotide sequence: TGCGCCAGCAGCACTTCGGACAGGACCGACCCAACATACTTC. Residues: CASSTSDRTDPTYF. J is TRBJ1-2 and V is TRBV5-1; the match to TRBD1 covers 7 bases. The CDR3 runs 14 residues. Germline V gene lookup returns CDR1 SGHRS and CDR2 YFSETQ.

The J gene is TRBJ2-7, the V gene TRBV11-3, with no clear D. The CDR3 is 19 amino acids. V lost 0 bases to trimming and J lost 4 bases, with 25 bases between them. Germline V gives CDR1 SGHNT, CDR2 YENEEA. The CDR3 nucleotides are TGTGCCAGCAGCTTAGAGGCTAGTTATCCGGGTGGGTCTGCGTACGAGCAGTACTTC. This sequence encodes CASSLEASYPGGSAYEQYF.

This clone was seen once. The V and J genes are TRBV14 and TRBJ1-2; TRBD1 agrees at 8 bases. Per germline, CDR1 SGHDN and CDR2 FVKESK. Trimming at V came to 4 bases and at J to 7 bases, leaving 8 bases not matched to a gene. The CDR3 covers 14 residues. DNA of the CDR3: TGTGCCAGCAGCCCACGGACAGGGCCCTCTGGCTACACCTTC. Its protein is CASSPRTGPSGYTF.

The J gene is TRBJ2-6, the V gene TRBV15; 9 nucleotides agree with TRBD1. Germline-derived CDR1 and CDR2 are LNHNV and YYDKDF (reference sequence). J lost 0 bases, V lost 0 bases, and 6 bases had no gene match. The CDR3 has 19 amino acids. The CDR3 sequence is CATSRDLGQGYSGANVLTF. The CDR3 DNA sequence: TGTGCCACCAGCAGAGATCTAGGACAGGGGTACTCTGGGGCCAACGTCCTGACTTTC.